A single sample gave rise to the 12 T cell receptor beta chains below, sequenced in a study of T cell responses to AZD1222 COVID-19 vaccine. Produced via immunoSEQ multiplex PCR; TCRdb's table is partial and in-frame only. The repertoire holds tens of thousands of clones, with roughly 84% as singletons. Sample: peripheral blood, taken 28 days after the second AZD1222 dose. The source is an adult who received the AZD1222 COVID-19 vaccine.

J is TRBJ2-3 and V is TRBV5-5; 9 bases are a match to TRBD2. Germline loops: CDR1 SGHKS, CDR2 YYEKEE (reference sequence). Unmatched junction bases numbered 3, after V lost 3 bases and J lost 1 base. The CDR3 has 15 residues. This CDR3 is CASSSRTSGTDTQYF. For the CDR3, the DNA is TGTGCCAGCAGCTCCCGGACTAGCGGCACAGATACGCAGTATTTT.

The V gene is TRBV6-5, the J gene TRBJ1-2; D unresolved. Per the germline V gene, CDR1 is MNHEY and CDR2 is SVGAGI. V lost 6 bases and J lost 7, with 15 bases in between. The CDR3 has 13 amino acids. CDR3 protein: CASRPSGEGGYTF. For the CDR3, the DNA is TGTGCCAGCAGACCAAGTGGGGAGGGTGGCTACACCTTC.

V is TRBV5-6 and J is TRBJ2-3; TRBD1 is a possible D gene (5 bases). CDR1 and CDR2 (germline): SGHDT, YYEEEE. The CDR3 covers 15 residues. V lost 0 bases to trimming and J lost 0 bases, with 8 bases between them. The CDR3 protein is CASSLVAGSTDTQYF. The CDR3 DNA reads TGTGCCAGCAGCTTGGTGGCAGGGAGCACAGATACGCAGTATTTT.

This clone has just a few counts. V and J are TRBV5-1 and TRBJ2-7; 7 nucleotides align to TRBD1. This CDR3 has 15 residues. Per the germline V gene, CDR1 is SGHRS and CDR2 is YFSETQ. The J segment lost 2 bases and the V segment lost 3 bases, leaving 8 bases of the junction unmatched. Here the CDR3 DNA reads TGCGCCAGCAGCTATGCCGGGCAGGGGGCCTACGAGCAGTACTTC. It translates to CASSYAGQGAYEQYF.

The gene calls are TRBV5-5 and TRBJ2-7, with 9 bases fitting TRBD2. The CDR3 consists of 14 residues. Per the germline V gene, CDR1 is SGHKS and CDR2 is YYEKEE (reference sequence). The V gene end was trimmed by 4 bases and the J gene end by 7 bases; junction bases not matched to a gene: 9. The chain's CDR3 is CASSIRSGGGEQYF. DNA for the CDR3: TGTGCCAGCAGCATCCGTAGCGGGGGAGGGGAGCAGTACTTC.

This chain links TRBV28 with TRBJ2-3; a possible D gene is TRBD1 (5 bases). The CDR3 contains 13 residues. From germline, CDR1 is MDHEN and CDR2 SYDVKM. The ends were cut back, 2 bases at V and 4 bases at J, with 7 bases in the middle. CDR3 nucleotide sequence: TGTGCCAGCAGTTTAAGACAGCCAGATACGCAGTATTTT. It encodes CASSLRQPDTQYF.

This rearrangement joins TRBV28 to TRBJ2-3; the D call may be TRBD1 or TRBD2 (10 bases each). The CDR3 extends over 21 amino acids. Looked up from germline, CDR1 is MDHEN and CDR2 is SYDVKM. The V end was cut by 6 bases, the J end by 6 bases, with 37 bases between. The CDR3 here is CASSRAAGTGAASGSGDTQYF. The CDR3 DNA reads TGTGCCAGCAGCCGAGCCGCCGGGACAGGGGCGGCTAGCGGGAGTGGGGATACGCAGTATTTT.

This chain joins TRBV28 and TRBJ1-5, with 9 bases aligning to TRBD1. The CDR3 contains 16 residues. The ends lost 4 bases at V and 7 bases at J; junction bases unmatched: 11. Looked up from germline, CDR1 is MDHEN and CDR2 is SYDVKM. The CDR3 nucleotides read TGTGCCAGCAGTTCCGCGGGACAGGGAGCCTGGCAGCCCCAGCATTTT. Translating it yields CASSSAGQGAWQPQHF. The variable domain in full, completed from reference TRBV28 and TRBJ1-5, reads DVKVTQSSRYLVKRTGEKVFLECVQDMDHENMFWYRQDPGLGLRLIYFSYDVKMKEKGDIPEGYSVSREKKERFSLILESASTNQTSMYLCASSSAGQGAWQPQHFGDGTRLSIL.

The rearrangement uses TRBV6-5 and TRBJ2-3; TRBD2 agrees at 9 bases. Germline V gives CDR1 MNHEY, CDR2 SVGAGI. With 5 bases clipped from V and 0 bases from J, the junction kept 3 bases outside the gene matches. The CDR3 loop spans 15 amino acids. The CDR3 spells CASSPLAGSTDTQYF. In nucleotides, the CDR3 is TGTGCCAGCAGTCCCCTAGCGGGGAGCACAGATACGCAGTATTTT.

This clone appeared a few times. The chain joins TRBV27 to TRBJ2-7, with TRBD1 as a possible D gene (5 bases). The CDR3 contains 14 residues. Trimming shortened V by 5 bases and J by 3 bases, and 14 bases separated the two germline ends. Germline values: CDR1 MNHEY, CDR2 SMNVEV (reference sequence). The CDR3 loop is CASSPDPGRYEQYF. In DNA, the CDR3 is TGTGCCAGCAGTCCCGATCCAGGGCGCTACGAGCAGTACTTC.

The table lists this clone with a few counts. The V and J genes are TRBV28 and TRBJ2-5, with a possible D match to TRBD2 (6 bases). From germline, CDR1 is MDHEN and CDR2 SYDVKM. Trimming left V 6 bases short and J 1 base short, with 12 bases between. CDR3 length: 14 amino acids. CDR3 sequence: CASRPGLTQETQYF. CDR3 in DNA: TGTGCCAGCAGACCGGGACTTACCCAAGAGACCCAGTACTTC.

The V call is TRBV19, the J call TRBJ1-3, with D uncertain. Trimming removed 7 bases at V and 0 bases at J, with 13 bases between. This CDR3 is built from 15 residues. Germline V lookup: CDR1 LNHDA, CDR2 SQIVND (reference sequence). Written as DNA, the CDR3 is TGTGCCAGTACCAAAGGGCAGATCTCTGGAAACACCATATATTTT. Amino acid sequence: CASTKGQISGNTIYF.